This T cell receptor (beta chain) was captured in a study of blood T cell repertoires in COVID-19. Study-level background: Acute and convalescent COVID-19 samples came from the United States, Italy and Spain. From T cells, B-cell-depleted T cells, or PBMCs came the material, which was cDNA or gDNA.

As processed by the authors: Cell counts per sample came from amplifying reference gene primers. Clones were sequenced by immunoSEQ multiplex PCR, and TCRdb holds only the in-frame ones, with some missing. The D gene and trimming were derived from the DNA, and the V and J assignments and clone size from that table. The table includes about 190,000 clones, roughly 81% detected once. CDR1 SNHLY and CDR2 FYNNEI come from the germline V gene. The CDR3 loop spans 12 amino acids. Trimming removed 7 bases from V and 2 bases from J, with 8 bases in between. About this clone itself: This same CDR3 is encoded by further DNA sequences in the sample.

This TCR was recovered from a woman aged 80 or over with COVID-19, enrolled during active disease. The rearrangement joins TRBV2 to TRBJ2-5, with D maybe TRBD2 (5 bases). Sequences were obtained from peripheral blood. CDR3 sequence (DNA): TGTGCCAGCACTCGAGGGCAAGAGACCCAGTACTTC. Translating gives CASTRGQETQYF.